One TCR beta chain is described in this entry. This entry comes from a study of cytomegalovirus exposure and HLA in healthy donors. PCR employed 60 Vbeta and 13 Jbeta primers. Some clones are missing from TCRdb's copy, which holds only in-frame ones; the method was immunoSEQ multiplex PCR. The table includes some 200,000 clones, over 70% detected once. The clonotype was recovered from a boy aged 2 to 9 in good health and CMV-seronegative. Sequences were obtained from PBMCs.

The CDR3 DNA reads as TGTGCCAGCTCACCACGAACTAGCGGGGGGCGTACCCAAGAGACCCAGTACTTC. Translated, it gives CASSPRTSGGRTQETQYF. The V call is TRBV18, the J call TRBJ2-5; 12 bases fit TRBD2. Germline V gene data show CDR1 as KGHSH and CDR2 as LQKENI. The CDR3 extends over 18 amino acids. J lost 1 base, V lost 1 base, and 7 bases had no gene match.